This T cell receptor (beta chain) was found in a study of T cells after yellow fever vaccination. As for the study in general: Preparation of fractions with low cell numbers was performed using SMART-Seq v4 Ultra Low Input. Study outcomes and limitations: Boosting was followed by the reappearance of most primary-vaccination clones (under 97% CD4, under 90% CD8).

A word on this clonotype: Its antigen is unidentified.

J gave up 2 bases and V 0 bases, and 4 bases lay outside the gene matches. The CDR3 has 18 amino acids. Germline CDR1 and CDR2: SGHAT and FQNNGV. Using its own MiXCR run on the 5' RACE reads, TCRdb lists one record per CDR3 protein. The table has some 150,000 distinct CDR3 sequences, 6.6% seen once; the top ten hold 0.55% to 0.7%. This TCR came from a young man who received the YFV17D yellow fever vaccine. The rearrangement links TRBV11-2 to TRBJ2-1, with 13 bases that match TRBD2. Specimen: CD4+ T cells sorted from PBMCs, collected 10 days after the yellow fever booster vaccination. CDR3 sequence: CASSLDAGLAGAYNEQFF. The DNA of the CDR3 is TGTGCCAGCAGCTTAGATGCCGGACTAGCGGGAGCCTACAATGAGCAGTTCTTC.